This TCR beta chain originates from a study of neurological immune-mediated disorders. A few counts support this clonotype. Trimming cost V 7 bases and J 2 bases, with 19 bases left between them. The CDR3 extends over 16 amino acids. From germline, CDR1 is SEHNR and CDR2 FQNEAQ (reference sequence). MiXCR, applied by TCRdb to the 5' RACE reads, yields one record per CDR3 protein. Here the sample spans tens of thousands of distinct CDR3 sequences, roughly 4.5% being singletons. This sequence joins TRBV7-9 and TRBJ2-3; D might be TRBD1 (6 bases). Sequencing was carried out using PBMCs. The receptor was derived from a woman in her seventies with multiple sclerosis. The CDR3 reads CASTHPYQGNTDTQYF. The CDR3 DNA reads TGTGCCAGCACCCACCCTTACCAGGGGAACACAGATACGCAGTATTTT.